Listed below are T cell receptor beta chains from one sample, sequenced in a study of blood T cell repertoires in COVID-19. The data were produced by immunoSEQ multiplex PCR, yet TCRdb's version contains in-frame clones alone and is incomplete. Found here are 230,000 or so clones, about four fifths of them singletons; the top ten hold 7.5%. Sequencing input: peripheral blood. These receptors originate from a woman of 80 years or more with COVID-19, enrolled during active disease. Both conserved end residues are part of each CDR3. Clone sizes are given selectively: once, few, many, or a class where the clone is expanded.

TRBV6-5 | NA | CASSWTGESPLHF
TRBV20-1 | NA | CSARNTEAFF
TRBV2 | NA | CASGQNLRGYTF
TRBV6-5 | NA | CASIPGKGNQPQHF
TRBV7-2 | few | CASSLDDTYNEKLFF
TRBV3-1/TRBV3-2 | NA | CASSQAANPRQGAFF
TRBV28 | NA | CASRRHQANTEAFF
TRBV7-9 | NA | CASSLGDRTTSAANVLTF
TRBV3-1/TRBV3-2 | NA | CASSPRRGSEKLFF
TRBV5-1 | NA | CASSMSSGPRSEQYF
TRBV21-1 | NA | CASSLQETQYF
TRBV19 | NA | CASSTGKKWHEQYF
TRBV18 | NA | CASFPQGATGELFF
TRBV7-2 | NA | CASSSRGQGYSGNTIYF
TRBV6-4 | once | CASSGQGGGELFF
TRBV3-1/TRBV3-2 | NA | CASSQSGYEQYF
TRBV9 | NA | CASSLQQGNEQFF
TRBV24-1 | NA | CATSDLAGEPSGEQFF
TRBV29-1 | NA | CSARDNSYEQYF
TRBV28 | NA | CASSSAWGDGYTF
TRBV29-1 | NA | CSATGGATNEKLFF
TRBV19 | NA | CASSSRGTGELFF
TRBV18 | NA | CASSQVSTETQYF
TRBV19 | NA | CASSISGTASYEQYF
TRBV6-5 | NA | CASSSPDQPQHF
TRBV2 | NA | CASRILASDTGELFF
TRBV4-1 | once | CASSQDGRTAGNTIYF
TRBV29-1 | few | CSVAGDRVGETQYF
TRBV5-8 | NA | CASSLTVSGVNTGELFF
TRBV5-6 | NA | CASSLRQAPYEQYF
TRBV6-5 | NA | CASFPSGTASYEQYF
TRBV27 | NA | CASRQGYEQYF
TRBV3-1/TRBV3-2 | once | CASRAGSTDTQYF
TRBV5-1 | few | CASSSDSYNEQFF
TRBV5-5 | NA | CASSSSGLSYGYTF
TRBV2 | few | CASSLTEGDGYTF
TRBV2 | NA | CASGPGGNGQETQYF
TRBV24-1 | NA | CATSDPGLAGNTGELFF
TRBV6-4 | NA | CASSLDSTGELFF
TRBV18 | NA | CASSQLTGNTEAFF
TRBV3-1/TRBV3-2 | NA | CASSQVAGKQIDTQYF